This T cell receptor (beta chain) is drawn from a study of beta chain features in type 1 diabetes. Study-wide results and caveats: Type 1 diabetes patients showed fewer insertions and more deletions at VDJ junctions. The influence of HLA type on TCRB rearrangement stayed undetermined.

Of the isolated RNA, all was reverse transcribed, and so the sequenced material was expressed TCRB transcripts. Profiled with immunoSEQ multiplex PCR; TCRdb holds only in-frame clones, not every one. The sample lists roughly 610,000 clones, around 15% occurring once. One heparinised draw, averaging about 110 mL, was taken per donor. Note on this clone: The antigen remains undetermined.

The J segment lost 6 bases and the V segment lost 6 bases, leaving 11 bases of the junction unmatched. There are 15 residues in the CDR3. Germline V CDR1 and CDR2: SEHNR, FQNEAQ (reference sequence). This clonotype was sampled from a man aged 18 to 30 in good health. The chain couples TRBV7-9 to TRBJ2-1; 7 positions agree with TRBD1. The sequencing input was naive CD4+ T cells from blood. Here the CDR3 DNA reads TGTGCCAGCAGTAATACTGGGACAGCTTCCAATGAGCAGTTCTTC. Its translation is CASSNTGTASNEQFF.